This T cell receptor beta chain is from a study of T cell changes during pregnancy in multiple sclerosis. Here immunoSEQ multiplex PCR was the method, and the copy in TCRdb shows in-frame clones only, minus some. This table has around 97,000 clones, 90% appearing once. This TCR derives from a female donor in good health, enrolled as a control in a pregnancy study. This specimen consisted of peripheral blood, obtained in the second trimester of pregnancy.

The CDR3 coding sequence is TGTGCCACCGCACGGGGGGGGGACTCGTTGTACTACGAGCAGTACTTC. Amino acids: CATARGGDSLYYEQYF. V is TRBV10-3 and J is TRBJ2-7, with 8 bases identical to TRBD2. V trimming: 10 bases; J trimming: 3 bases; junction bases outside the gene matches: 17. CDR1 and CDR2 from the germline V gene are ENHRY and SYGVKD. The CDR3 length is 16 residues.